The present T cell receptor (beta chain) was sequenced within a study of cytotoxic CD8 clonotypes in ibrutinib-treated CLL. The method was immunoSEQ multiplex PCR; TCRdb's version includes in-frame clones alone and lacks a portion of them. The sample holds some 24,000 clones; around four fifths are singletons and the top ten take over 8%. Note on this clone: The antigen is unknown.

Study-level findings and limits: Private clonotypes, not public ones, expanded at ibrutinib response. Sustained-remission and progressing patients were not sampled at matched times. At the start, clonality exceeded age-matched healthy donors and followed circulating CD8+ T-cell counts.

TCR beta libraries used about 1.8 micrograms of genomic DNA from cryopreserved PBMCs. This clonotype was obtained from a human donor with chronic lymphocytic leukemia. The specimen comprised PBMCs, sampled before ibrutinib treatment.

CDR3 DNA sequence: TGTGCCAGCAGCGCACTGCCGGGACAGGGATACGAGCAGTACTTC. This translates into CASSALPGQGYEQYF. V gene TRBV9 combines with J gene TRBJ2-7, with 9 positions matching TRBD1. Germline values: CDR1 SGDLS, CDR2 YYNGEE. The CDR3 length is 15 residues. With V trimmed by 3 bases and J by 4 bases, 8 bases remained unmatched.